The source of this T cell receptor (beta chain) is a study of CD8+ T cells in alopecia areata. Study background: A 6-month period off drug followed tofacitinib, which lasted 6 to 18 months.

Study observations and caveats: Scalp repertoires also include resident alphabeta T cells from normal skin.

Extraction of RNA preceded its reverse transcription into cDNA, which served as the sequencing template. Libraries were prepared by immunoSEQ multiplex PCR; TCRdb keeps only in-frame clonotypes and omits some of them. The table includes tens of thousands of clones, roughly 61% detected once. The V gene's germline CDR1 is SEHNR and CDR2 FQNEAQ (reference sequence). Trimming at V came to 4 bases and at J to 10 bases, leaving 7 bases not matched to a gene. The length of the CDR3 is 14 residues. Isolation of CD4+ and CD8+ T cells from PBMCs was achieved by sorting. Comments on this clone: Its antigen remains unidentified.

The sample in question was CD8+ T cells sorted from blood, obtained at week 0. The TCR sequence derives from a human donor with alopecia areata. The chain joins TRBV7-9 to TRBJ1-6, with 7 bases aligning to TRBD1. The CDR3: CASSYTGTESPLHF. The CDR3, as DNA: TGTGCCAGCAGCTATACCGGGACAGAATCACCCCTCCACTTT.